This T cell receptor (beta chain) was obtained from a study of Ad26.COV2.S vaccination and SARS-CoV-2 variants. The study, taken as a whole, reports: Reportedly, after vaccination the spike-specific CD8+ and CD4+ T cell responses displayed substantial breadth. With respect to non-spike TCR breadth, vaccine and placebo recipients were similar. Vaccinated individuals (as opposed to placebo recipients) had higher spike-specific TCR breadth.

Treatment denoted: around 19 received Ad26.COV2.S at low or high dose, single or two shots; a few received placebo; per-sample allocation not given. Following the first vaccine or placebo injection, samples were taken on day 63. The CDR3 sequence is 17 residues long. CDR1 is SGHRS, CDR2 YFSETQ, per germline. The J segment lost 0 bases and the V segment lost 7 bases, leaving 13 bases of the junction unmatched. Measured with immunoSEQ multiplex PCR; TCRdb has only the in-frame clones, and not every one. The data show hundreds of thousands of clones, roughly 84% seen once. Turning to this clone: As yet, its antigen is unknown.

The chain links TRBV5-1 to TRBJ2-1; 7 nucleotides match TRBD1. The TCR was taken from a person between 18 and 60 years old who received the Ad26.COV2.S COVID-19 vaccine or a placebo. Sequenced here: peripheral blood, sampled in a trial of Ad26.COV2.S vaccine versus placebo. CDR3 loop: CASLDREIKSSYNEQFF. The CDR3 DNA sequence: TGCGCCAGCCTAGACAGGGAGATCAAAAGCTCCTACAATGAGCAGTTCTTC.